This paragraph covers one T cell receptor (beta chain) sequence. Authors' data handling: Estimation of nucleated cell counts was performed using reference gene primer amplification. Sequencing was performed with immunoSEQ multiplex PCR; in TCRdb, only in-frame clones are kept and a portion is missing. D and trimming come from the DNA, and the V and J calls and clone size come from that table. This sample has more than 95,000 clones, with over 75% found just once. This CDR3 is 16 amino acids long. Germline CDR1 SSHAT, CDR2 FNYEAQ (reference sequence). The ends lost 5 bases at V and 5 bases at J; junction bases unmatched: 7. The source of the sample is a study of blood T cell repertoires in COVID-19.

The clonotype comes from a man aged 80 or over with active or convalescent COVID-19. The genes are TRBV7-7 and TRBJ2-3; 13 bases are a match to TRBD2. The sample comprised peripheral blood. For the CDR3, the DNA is TGTGCCAGCAGCCGACTAGCGGGGGGACCACAAGATACGCAGTATTTT. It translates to CASSRLAGGPQDTQYF.